The 20 T cell receptor beta chains listed next were all sequenced from one sample in a study of cytomegalovirus exposure and HLA in healthy donors. 60 Vbeta and 13 Jbeta primers were used in PCR. Sequencing used immunoSEQ multiplex PCR; TCRdb keeps in-frame clones, though not all of them. The sample lists 90,000 to 140,000 clones; around 86% were seen once. The material sequenced was PBMCs. The receptors originated from a young man in good health and CMV-seropositive.

The chain uses TRBV18 and TRBJ1-6, with 7 bases identical to TRBD1. The germline V gene encodes CDR1 KGHSH and CDR2 LQKENI. V lost 2 bases, J lost 8 bases, and 3 bases stayed unmatched. This CDR3 region has 14 residues. The CDR3 sequence: CASSPTQGDSPLHF. The CDR3 DNA is TGTGCCAGCTCACCAACCCAGGGGGATTCACCCCTCCACTTT.

Notes on this clone: This same CDR3 is encoded by further DNA sequences in the sample. This chain joins TRBV2 and TRBJ1-1, with 7 nucleotides matching TRBD1. Germline V gene lookup returns CDR1 SNHLY and CDR2 FYNNEI. The V gene end was trimmed by 8 bases and the J gene end by 5 bases; junction bases not matched to a gene: 8. The CDR3 is made up of 13 amino acids. CDR3 sequence reads: CASGRQGRTEAFF. CDR3 nucleotides: TGTGCCAGCGGGCGACAGGGAAGAACTGAAGCTTTCTTT.

The chain has TRBV30 and TRBJ1-6; 7 bases fit TRBD1. This CDR3 is built from 16 residues. The germline V gene encodes CDR1 GTSNPN and CDR2 SVGIG (reference sequence). The V segment lost 2 bases and the J segment 8 bases; nucleotides outside the gene matches: 12. The CDR3 sequence: CAWSRTPGQRYSPLHF. DNA of the CDR3: TGTGCCTGGAGTAGAACCCCGGGACAGCGATATTCACCCCTCCACTTT. The complete variable domain, with remaining parts taken from reference TRBV30 and TRBJ1-6, reads SQTIHQWPATLVQPVGSPLSLECTVEGTSNPNLYWYRQAAGRGLQLLFYSVGIGQISSEVPQNLSASRPQDRQFILSSKKLLLSDSGFYLCAWSRTPGQRYSPLHFGNGTRLTVT.

The chain links TRBV18 to TRBJ2-2, with D possibly being TRBD2 (5 bases). The CDR3 extends over 17 amino acids. With 0 bases removed from V and 0 bases from J, the gap between germline ends came to 11 bases. Germline V gives CDR1 KGHSH, CDR2 LQKENI. CDR3 nucleotides: TGTGCCAGCTCACCACCCTTCTGGGGAGCGAACACCGGGGAGCTGTTTTTT. Its translation: CASSPPFWGANTGELFF.

The chain combines TRBV5-5 with TRBJ2-5; TRBD1 matches at 10 bases. This CDR3 is built from 15 residues. Looked up from germline, CDR1 is SGHKS and CDR2 is YYEKEE (reference sequence). V dropped 4 bases and J dropped 5; count of bases not matched to a gene: 8. The CDR3 nucleotides read TGTGCCAGCAGCATAACCGGGACAGGGGACGAGACCCAGTACTTC. Protein product: CASSITGTGDETQYF.

The chain joins TRBV7-8 to TRBJ2-2; D not resolved. The CDR3 contains 12 residues. Per the germline V gene, CDR1 is SGHVS and CDR2 is FQNEAQ. The germline V and J ends were trimmed by 1 base and 7 bases, with 4 bases remaining between them. The CDR3 DNA follows: TGTGCCAGCAGCTTAGAGAGCGGGGAGCTGTTTTTT. It codes for CASSLESGELFF.

The genes are TRBV6-5 and TRBJ2-5, with 7 bases aligning to TRBD1. The CDR3 consists of 16 residues. V dropped 0 bases and J dropped 2; count of bases not matched to a gene: 6. Germline assignment: CDR1 MNHEY and CDR2 SVGAGI. The CDR3 nucleotides read TGTGCCAGCAGTTACTCTACGTGGACAGGACAAGAGACCCAGTACTTC. Protein sequence: CASSYSTWTGQETQYF.

This clone was counted once. The chain carries TRBV6-5 and TRBJ1-2; TRBD1 agrees at 10 bases. J was trimmed by 6 bases and V by 0 bases; bases with no gene match: 1. This CDR3 contains 14 residues. CDR1 is MNHEY and CDR2 is SVGAGI in the germline V gene. CDR3 in DNA: TGTGCCAGCAGTTACTCGGGACAGGGGAATGGCTACACCTTC. Amino acids: CASSYSGQGNGYTF.

This clone was recorded a few times. The rearrangement uses TRBV29-1 and TRBJ1-2, with a tentative D call TRBD1 (5 bases). The V gene's germline CDR1 is SQVTM and CDR2 ANQGSEA. This CDR3 is built from 13 residues. Between the trimmed V and J ends, which lost 4 bases and 7 bases, there was a span of 16 bases. Written as DNA, the CDR3 is TGCAGCGTTGTCGCGGGGGAGTCTATTGGCTACACCTTC. Its translation: CSVVAGESIGYTF.

This clone was detected only a few times. This chain joins TRBV5-5 and TRBJ2-7; 7 bases fit TRBD1. Trimming cost V 4 bases and J 7 bases; bases outside gene matches: 8. There are 13 residues in the CDR3. Looked up from germline, CDR1 is SGHKS and CDR2 is YYEKEE (reference sequence). The CDR3 region has the DNA TGTGCCAGCAGCCGAGACAGGGACGGAGAGCAGTACTTC. Residues: CASSRDRDGEQYF.

The chain couples TRBV28 to TRBJ1-6; 7 bases align to TRBD1. Germline trimming cut 2 bases from V and 7 bases from J; bases unmatched to any gene: 5. CDR1 and CDR2 (germline): MDHEN, SYDVKM. The CDR3 runs 15 residues. The CDR3 DNA reads as TGTGCCAGCAGTTTAGTACGACAGGGAAATTCACCCCTCCACTTT. Its protein is CASSLVRQGNSPLHF. Complete variable domain (other parts from reference TRBV28 and TRBJ1-6): DVKVTQSSRYLVKRTGEKVFLECVQDMDHENMFWYRQDPGLGLRLIYFSYDVKMKEKGDIPEGYSVSREKKERFSLILESASTNQTSMYLCASSLVRQGNSPLHFGNGTRLTVT.

The chain is built from TRBV18 and TRBJ2-7; no firm D call. This CDR3 has 17 residues. CDR1 and CDR2 (germline): KGHSH, LQKENI. V was shortened by 4 bases and J by 2 bases, with 21 bases between the two germline ends. The CDR3 loop reads CASSRTTLGLTPYEQYF. Written as DNA, the CDR3 is TGTGCCAGCTCACGCACAACTTTGGGCCTTACCCCCTACGAGCAGTACTTC.

The J gene is TRBJ1-1, the V gene TRBV6-1; 8 bases align to TRBD1. J was trimmed by 0 bases and V by 5 bases; bases with no gene match: 2. The CDR3 contains 14 residues. Germline V gene lookup returns CDR1 MNHNS and CDR2 SASEGT. This CDR3 reads CASSRQGMNTEAFF. The CDR3 DNA is TGTGCCAGCAGTCGACAGGGGATGAACACTGAAGCTTTCTTT.

The V call is TRBV9, the J call TRBJ1-1; D unclear. V was clipped by 0 bases and J by 2 bases, with 11 bases between them. Germline-derived CDR1 and CDR2 are SGDLS and YYNGEE. The CDR3 consists of 15 residues. CDR3 amino acids: CASSVDGDPNTEAFF. The CDR3 bases are TGTGCCAGCAGCGTAGATGGAGATCCCAACACTGAAGCTTTCTTT.

This chain connects TRBV2 to TRBJ1-5; unclear D gene. Between the trimmed V and J ends, which lost 8 bases and 0 bases, there was a span of 11 bases. This CDR3 comprises 14 residues. The germline CDR1 and CDR2 sequences are SNHLY and FYNNEI. This CDR3 reads CASGQDYSNQPQHF. CDR3 bases: TGTGCCAGCGGGCAGGATTATAGCAATCAGCCCCAGCATTTT.

The chain recombines TRBV6-1 with TRBJ2-3, with D perhaps matching TRBD2 (6 bases). V lost 1 base and J 2 bases, leaving 22 bases between the germline ends. CDR1 is MNHNS, CDR2 SASEGT, per germline. The length of the CDR3 is 19 residues. CDR3 nucleotides: TGTGCCAGCAGTGAAGTGGGGACCGTTCCGGGGGATGTCACAGATACGCAGTATTTT. As protein: CASSEVGTVPGDVTDTQYF.

This rearrangement joins TRBV21-1 to TRBJ2-2; the table's D gene call, TRBD1, was not cross checked with the DNA. TRBV21-1 is termed a pseudogene. The CDR3 runs 18 residues. CDR3 residues: CASSFTRQGKGAHRELFF. CDR3 coding DNA: TGTGCCAGCAGCTTCACCCGACAGGGTAAAGGGGCCCACCGGGAGCTGTTTTTT.

This clone was picked up a small number of times. The rearrangement links TRBV2 to TRBJ2-1; 8 nucleotides match TRBD2. The length of the CDR3 is 14 residues. CDR1 SNHLY and CDR2 FYNNEI come from the germline V gene. Trimming at V came to 8 bases and at J to 4 bases, leaving 7 bases not matched to a gene. Here the CDR3 DNA reads TGTGCCAGCGATCCGGGGGGGCGGTACAATGAGCAGTTCTTC. Its protein product is CASDPGGRYNEQFF.

The chain has TRBV6-1 and TRBJ1-6; D possibly corresponds to TRBD1 (5 bases). Germline V CDR1 and CDR2: MNHNS, SASEGT. The CDR3 has 13 residues. Trimming pared 3 bases from V and 9 bases from J, leaving 9 bases between. CDR3 amino acids: CASSEAGRSPLHF. The CDR3 nucleotides read TGTGCCAGCAGTGAGGCAGGGCGTTCACCCCTCCACTTT.

In its sample, this clone was seen once. The chain links TRBV10-2 to TRBJ2-1; 14 nucleotides match TRBD2. Losses at the gene ends were 6 bases for V and 0 bases for J; bases not matched to a gene: 7. The germline CDR1 and CDR2 sequences are WSHSY and SAAADI. CDR3 length equals 18 residues. The CDR3 sequence is CASSKTSGGAPSYNEQFF. The CDR3 DNA is TGCGCCAGCAGCAAGACTAGCGGGGGGGCCCCCTCCTACAATGAGCAGTTCTTC.